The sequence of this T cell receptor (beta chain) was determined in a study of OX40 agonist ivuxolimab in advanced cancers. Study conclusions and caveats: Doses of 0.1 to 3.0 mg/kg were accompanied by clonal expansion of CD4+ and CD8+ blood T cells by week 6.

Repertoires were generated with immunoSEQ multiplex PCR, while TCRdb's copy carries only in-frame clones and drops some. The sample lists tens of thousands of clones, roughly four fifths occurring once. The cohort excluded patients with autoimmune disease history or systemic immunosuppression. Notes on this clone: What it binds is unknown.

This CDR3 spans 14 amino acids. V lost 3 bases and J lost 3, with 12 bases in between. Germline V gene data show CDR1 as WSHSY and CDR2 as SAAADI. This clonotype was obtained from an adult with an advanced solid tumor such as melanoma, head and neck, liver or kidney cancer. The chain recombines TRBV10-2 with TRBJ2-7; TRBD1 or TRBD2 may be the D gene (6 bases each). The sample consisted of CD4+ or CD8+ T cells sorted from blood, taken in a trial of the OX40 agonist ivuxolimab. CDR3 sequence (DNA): TGCGCCAGCAGTGAAGGGGGAGGTTACTACGAGCAGTACTTC. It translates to CASSEGGGYYEQYF.